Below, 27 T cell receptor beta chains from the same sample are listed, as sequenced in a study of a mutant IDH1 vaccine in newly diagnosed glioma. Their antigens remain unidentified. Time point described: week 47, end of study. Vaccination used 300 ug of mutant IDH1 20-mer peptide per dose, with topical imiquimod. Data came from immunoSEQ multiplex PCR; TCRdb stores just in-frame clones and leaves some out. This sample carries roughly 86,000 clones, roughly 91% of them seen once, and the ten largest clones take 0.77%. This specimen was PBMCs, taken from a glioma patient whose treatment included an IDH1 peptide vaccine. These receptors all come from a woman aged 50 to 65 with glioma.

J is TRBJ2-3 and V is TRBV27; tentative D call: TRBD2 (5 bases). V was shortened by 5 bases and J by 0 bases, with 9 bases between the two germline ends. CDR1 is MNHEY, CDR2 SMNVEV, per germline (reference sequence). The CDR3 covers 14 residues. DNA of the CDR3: TGTGCCAGCAGTAATGAGCGGAGCACAGATACGCAGTATTTT. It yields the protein CASSNERSTDTQYF.

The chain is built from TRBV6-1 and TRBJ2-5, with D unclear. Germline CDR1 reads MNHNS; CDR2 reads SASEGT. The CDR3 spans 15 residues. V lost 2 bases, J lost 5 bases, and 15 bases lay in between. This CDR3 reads CASSERTVRSETQYF. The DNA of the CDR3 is TGTGCCAGCAGTGAACGGACGGTTCGTTCGGAGACCCAGTACTTC.

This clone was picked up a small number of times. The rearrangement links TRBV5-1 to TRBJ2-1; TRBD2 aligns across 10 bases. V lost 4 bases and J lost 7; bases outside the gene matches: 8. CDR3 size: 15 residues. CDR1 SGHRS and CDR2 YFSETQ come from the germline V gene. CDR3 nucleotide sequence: TGCGCCAGCAGCGTAGTGGGACTAGCGAATAATGAGCAGTTCTTC. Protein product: CASSVVGLANNEQFF.

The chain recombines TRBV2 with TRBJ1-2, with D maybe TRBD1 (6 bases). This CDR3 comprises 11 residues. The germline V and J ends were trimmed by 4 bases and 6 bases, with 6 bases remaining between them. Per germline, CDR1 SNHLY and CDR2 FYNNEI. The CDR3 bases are TGTGCCAGCAGTGGGACAGATGGCTACACCTTC. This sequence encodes CASSGTDGYTF.

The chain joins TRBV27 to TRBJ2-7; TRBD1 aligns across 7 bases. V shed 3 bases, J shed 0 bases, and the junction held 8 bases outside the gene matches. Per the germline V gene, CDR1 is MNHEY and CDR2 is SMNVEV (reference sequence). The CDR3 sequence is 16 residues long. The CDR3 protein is CASSFSGGIRSYEQYF. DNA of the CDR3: TGTGCCAGCAGTTTCTCAGGGGGTATACGCTCCTACGAGCAGTACTTC.

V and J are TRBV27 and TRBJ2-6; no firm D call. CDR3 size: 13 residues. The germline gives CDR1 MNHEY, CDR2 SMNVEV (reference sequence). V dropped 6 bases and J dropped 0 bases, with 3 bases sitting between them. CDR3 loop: CASRSSGANVLTF. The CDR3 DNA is TGTGCCAGCAGGAGCTCTGGGGCCAACGTCCTGACTTTC.

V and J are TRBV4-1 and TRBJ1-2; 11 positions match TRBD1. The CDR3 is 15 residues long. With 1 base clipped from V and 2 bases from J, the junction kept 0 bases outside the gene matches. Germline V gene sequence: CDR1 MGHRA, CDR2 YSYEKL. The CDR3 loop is CASSQGTGGNYGYTF. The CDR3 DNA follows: TGCGCCAGCAGCCAAGGGACAGGGGGCAACTATGGCTACACCTTC.

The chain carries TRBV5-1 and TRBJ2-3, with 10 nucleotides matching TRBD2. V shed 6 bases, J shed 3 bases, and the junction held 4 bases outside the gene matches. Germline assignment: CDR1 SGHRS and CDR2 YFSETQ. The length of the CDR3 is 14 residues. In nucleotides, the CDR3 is TGCGCCAGCACCGTAGCGGGAGGAACAGATACGCAGTATTTT. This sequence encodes CASTVAGGTDTQYF.

The chain's CDR3 is CASSQDVISYEQYF. DNA for the CDR3: TGTGCCAGCAGCCAAGATGTGATATCCTACGAGCAGTACTTC. The chain is built from TRBV4-2 and TRBJ2-7; D is unresolved. Germline values: CDR1 LGHNA, CDR2 YNFKEQ. V was clipped by 0 bases and J by 1 base, with 7 bases between them. The CDR3 totals 14 residues.

Here the CDR3 reads CASSGIGDQPQHF. The CDR3 DNA reads TGTGCCAGCAGTGGGATTGGGGATCAGCCCCAGCATTTT. This chain connects TRBV2 to TRBJ1-5; D gene uncertain. Deletions cut 4 bases from V and 5 bases from J, with 9 bases between. Germline values: CDR1 SNHLY, CDR2 FYNNEI. CDR3 length equals 13 residues.

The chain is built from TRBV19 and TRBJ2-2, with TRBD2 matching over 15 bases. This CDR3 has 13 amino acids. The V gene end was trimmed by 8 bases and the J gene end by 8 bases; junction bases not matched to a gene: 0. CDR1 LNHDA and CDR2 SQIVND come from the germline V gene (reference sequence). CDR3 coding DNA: TGTGCCAGTGGGACTAGCGGGAGGGGGGAGCTGTTTTTT. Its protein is CASGTSGRGELFF.

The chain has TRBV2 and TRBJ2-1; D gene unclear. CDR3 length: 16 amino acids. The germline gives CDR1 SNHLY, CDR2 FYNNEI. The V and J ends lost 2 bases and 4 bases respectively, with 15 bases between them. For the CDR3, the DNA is TGTGCCAGCAGTGAATTGGCCACGGGCTTTTACAATGAGCAGTTCTTC. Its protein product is CASSELATGFYNEQFF.

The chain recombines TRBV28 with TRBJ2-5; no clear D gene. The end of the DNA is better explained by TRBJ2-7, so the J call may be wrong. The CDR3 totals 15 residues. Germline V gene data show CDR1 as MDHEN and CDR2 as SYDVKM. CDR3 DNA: TGTGCCAGCAGATCGAGGACCCCGGTAGTCTACGAGCAGTACTTC. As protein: CASRSRTPVVYEQYF.

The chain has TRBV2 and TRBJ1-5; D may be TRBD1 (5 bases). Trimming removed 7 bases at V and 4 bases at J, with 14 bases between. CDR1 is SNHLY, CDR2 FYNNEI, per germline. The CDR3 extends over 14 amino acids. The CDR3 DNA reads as TGTGCCAGCACCGGCCCGACAGATAATCAGCCCCAGCATTTT. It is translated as CASTGPTDNQPQHF.

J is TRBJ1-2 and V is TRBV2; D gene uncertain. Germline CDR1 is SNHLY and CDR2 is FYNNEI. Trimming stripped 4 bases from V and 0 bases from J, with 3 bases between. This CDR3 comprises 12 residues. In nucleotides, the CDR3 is TGTGCCAGCAGTGCACCTAACTATGGCTACACCTTC. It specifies CASSAPNYGYTF.

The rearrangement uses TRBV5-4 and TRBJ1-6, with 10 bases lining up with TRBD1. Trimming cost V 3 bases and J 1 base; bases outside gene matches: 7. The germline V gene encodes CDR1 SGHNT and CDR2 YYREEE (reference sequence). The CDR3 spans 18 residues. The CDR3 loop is CASSWGQGRGSYNSPLHF. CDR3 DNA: TGTGCCAGCAGCTGGGGACAGGGGAGGGGATCCTATAATTCACCCCTCCACTTT.

The CDR3 is CASSLVSGTANEKLFF. The CDR3 DNA follows: TGTGCCAGCAGCTTAGTCTCCGGGACAGCTAATGAAAAACTGTTTTTT. This rearrangement joins TRBV7-9 to TRBJ1-4; 7 nucleotides agree with TRBD1. The germline CDR1 and CDR2 sequences are SEHNR and FQNEAQ (reference sequence). The CDR3 loop spans 16 amino acids. V lost 1 base to trimming and J lost 3 bases; unmatched junction nucleotides: 5.

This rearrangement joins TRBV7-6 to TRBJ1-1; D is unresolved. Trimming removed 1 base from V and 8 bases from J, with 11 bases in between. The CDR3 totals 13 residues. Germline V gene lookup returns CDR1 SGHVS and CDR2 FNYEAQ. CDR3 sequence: CASSLGVRREAFF. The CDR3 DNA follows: TGTGCCAGCAGCTTAGGGGTCCGCCGGGAAGCTTTCTTT.

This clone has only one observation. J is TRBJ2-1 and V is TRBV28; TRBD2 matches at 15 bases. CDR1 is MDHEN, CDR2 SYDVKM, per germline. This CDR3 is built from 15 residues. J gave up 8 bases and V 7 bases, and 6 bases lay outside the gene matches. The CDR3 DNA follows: TGTGCCAGCACCCCTGGACTAGCGGGAGGGGATGAGCAGTTCTTC. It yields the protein CASTPGLAGGDEQFF.

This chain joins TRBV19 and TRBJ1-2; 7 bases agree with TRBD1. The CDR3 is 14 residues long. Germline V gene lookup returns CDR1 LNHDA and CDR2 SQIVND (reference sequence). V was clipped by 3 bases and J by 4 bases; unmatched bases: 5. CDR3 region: CASSIGGQFYGYTF. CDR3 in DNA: TGTGCCAGTAGTATTGGGGGACAGTTCTATGGCTACACCTTC.

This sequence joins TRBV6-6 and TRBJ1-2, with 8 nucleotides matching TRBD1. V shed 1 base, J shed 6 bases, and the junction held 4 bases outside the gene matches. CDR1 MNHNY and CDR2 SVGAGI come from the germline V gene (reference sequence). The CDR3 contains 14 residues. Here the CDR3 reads CASSYWGQADGYTF. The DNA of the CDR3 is TGTGCCAGCAGTTACTGGGGACAGGCTGATGGCTACACCTTC.

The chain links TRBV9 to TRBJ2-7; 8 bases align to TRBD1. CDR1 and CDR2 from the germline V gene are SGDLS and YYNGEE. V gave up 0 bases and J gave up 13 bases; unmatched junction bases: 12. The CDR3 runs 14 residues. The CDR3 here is CASSVGASGGPPYF. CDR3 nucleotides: TGTGCCAGCAGCGTAGGGGCGTCAGGGGGCCCTCCTTACTTC.

The CDR3 spells CASSAREGSYEQYF. CDR3 DNA: TGTGCCAGCAGCGCGCGGGAAGGATCCTACGAGCAGTACTTC. The J gene is TRBJ2-7, the V gene TRBV9; the D gene is possibly TRBD2 (6 bases). Germline V gene lookup returns CDR1 SGDLS and CDR2 YYNGEE. The V gene lost 3 bases and the J gene lost 1 base, with 11 bases spanning the gap. The CDR3 is made up of 14 amino acids.

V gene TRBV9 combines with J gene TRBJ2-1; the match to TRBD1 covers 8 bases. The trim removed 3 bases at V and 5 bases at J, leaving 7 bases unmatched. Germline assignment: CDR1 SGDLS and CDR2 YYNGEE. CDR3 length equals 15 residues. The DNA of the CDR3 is TGTGCCAGCAGCGGTAGGACAGGGCGGAACAATGAGCAGTTCTTC. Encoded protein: CASSGRTGRNNEQFF.

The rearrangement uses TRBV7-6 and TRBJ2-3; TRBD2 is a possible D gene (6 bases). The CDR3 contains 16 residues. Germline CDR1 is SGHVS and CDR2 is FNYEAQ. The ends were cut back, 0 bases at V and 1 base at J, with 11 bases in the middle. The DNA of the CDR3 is TGTGCCAGCAGCTTAGCCATCGGGGAGGGCACAGATACGCAGTATTTT. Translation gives CASSLAIGEGTDTQYF.

CDR3 loop: CASRERGTNTGELFF. Here the CDR3 DNA reads TGTGCCAGCCGGGAACGGGGAACGAACACCGGGGAGCTGTTTTTT. This sequence joins TRBV2 and TRBJ2-2, with D perhaps matching TRBD2 (5 bases). The V end was cut by 8 bases, the J end by 0 bases, with 13 bases between. Germline V CDR1 and CDR2: SNHLY, FYNNEI. The CDR3 consists of 15 residues.

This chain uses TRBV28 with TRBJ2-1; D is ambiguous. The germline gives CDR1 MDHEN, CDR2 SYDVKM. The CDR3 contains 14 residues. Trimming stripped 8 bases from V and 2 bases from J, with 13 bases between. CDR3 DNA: TGTGCCAGCGAAAGGCTAGGTGCCTACAATGAGCAGTTCTTC. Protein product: CASERLGAYNEQFF.